This TCR beta chain was identified during a study of blood T cell repertoires in COVID-19. Turning to the study itself: Samples came from the United States, Italy and Spain, spanning acute and convalescent COVID-19.

V shed 7 bases and J shed 1 base, with 10 bases lying between them. CDR1 and CDR2 from the germline V gene are KGHSH and LQKENI. CDR3 length equals 13 residues. Assay: immunoSEQ multiplex PCR; the TCRdb copy retains only in-frame clones and omits some. The sample shows 230,000 or so clones, 70% to 90% of them seen only once. Cohort placement rested on clinical history that participants reported themselves. The chain combines TRBV18 with TRBJ1-1; unclear D gene. This TCR derives from a woman aged 40 to 50 with acute COVID-19. Sequencing was done on a sample of PBMCs or T cells enriched from blood (not recorded which). The CDR3 protein is CASYIKTNTEAFF. CDR3 DNA: TGTGCCAGCTACATTAAAACGAACACTGAAGCTTTCTTT. Using reference TRBV18 and TRBJ1-1 for the parts outside the CDR3, the full variable domain is NAGVMQNPRHLVRRRGQEARLRCSPMKGHSHVYWYRQLPEEGLKFMVYLQKENIIDESGMPKERFSAEFPKEGPSILRIQQVVRGDSAAYFCASYIKTNTEAFFGQGTRLTVV.